These 29 T cell receptor beta chains were sequenced from one sample in a study of T cells in Graves' hyperthyroidism and ophthalmopathy. There were TCR beta CDR3 regions amplified from RNA transcripts. The HTBI primer set served for first-round RT-PCR of the TCR CDR3. TCRdb re-derived calls from the multiplex PCR reads in MiXCR, one entry per CDR3 protein. The sample lists hundreds of thousands of distinct CDR3 sequences, roughly 50% occurring once. The sample consisted of peripheral blood or thyroid tissue (not recorded which). These receptors originate from a young woman with Graves' hyperthyroidism.

This chain uses TRBV11-2 with TRBJ1-1; the D gene is possibly TRBD1 (6 bases). Trimming stripped 5 bases from V and 4 bases from J, with 20 bases between. CDR1 and CDR2 (germline): SGHAT, FQNNGV. CDR3 length: 16 amino acids. Written as DNA, the CDR3 is TGTGCCAGCAGCAAGGGGGTTTTGATTAGCGGCACTGAAGCTTTCTTT. This codes for CASSKGVLISGTEAFF.

About this clonotype: A much larger clone sits a single nucleotide away, making a read error possible. The chain has TRBV2 and TRBJ1-1; no clear D. The germline gives CDR1 SNHLY, CDR2 FYNNEI. This CDR3 region has 13 residues. The CDR3 region has the DNA TGTGCCAGCAGCAGTGTAAGGAACGCTGAAGCTTTCTTT. Amino acid sequence: CASSSVRNAEAFF. Using reference TRBV2 and TRBJ1-1 for the parts outside the CDR3, the full variable domain is EPEVTQTPSHQVTQMGQEVILRCVPISNHLYFYWYRQILGQKVEFLVSFYNNEISEKSEIFDDQFSVERPDGSNFTLKIRSTKLEDSAMYFCASSSVRNAEAFFGQGTRLTVV.

This clonotype was seen many times. The chain has TRBV2 and TRBJ1-4; D unresolved. The CDR3 runs 14 residues. Trimming cost V 3 bases and J 4 bases, with 9 bases left between them. Germline V lookup: CDR1 SNHLY, CDR2 FYNNEI. DNA of the CDR3: TGTGCCAGCAGTGAGGAACAGCTTAATGAAAAACTGTTTTTT. As protein: CASSEEQLNEKLFF.

The chain combines TRBV2 with TRBJ2-6; D gene ambiguous. This CDR3 has 18 amino acids. Looked up from germline, CDR1 is SNHLY and CDR2 is FYNNEI. V lost 6 bases, J lost 0 bases, and 18 bases lay in between. The CDR3 is CASSSQARTISGANVLTF. In nucleotides, the CDR3 is TGTGCCAGCAGCTCACAAGCCAGGACGATCTCTGGGGCCAACGTCCTGACTTTC.

This clonotype was detected ten times or more. The chain is built from TRBV10-2 and TRBJ2-7; D ambiguous. Germline-derived CDR1 and CDR2 are WSHSY and SAAADI. This CDR3 has 14 residues. V lost 2 bases, J lost 2 bases, and 10 bases lay in between. This CDR3 is CASSEAGPTYEQYF. The CDR3 nucleotides are TGCGCCAGCAGTGAGGCCGGGCCTACCTACGAGCAGTACTTC.

Here the CDR3 reads CATSETGNYGYTF. CDR3 nucleotide sequence: TGTGCCACCAGTGAAACCGGGAACTATGGCTACACCTTC. The rearrangement joins TRBV24-1 to TRBJ1-2; D gene uncertain. CDR1 is KGHDR, CDR2 SFDVKD, per germline. This CDR3 has 13 residues. The V gene lost 4 bases and the J gene lost 2 bases, with 7 bases spanning the gap.

As to this clonotype: It may be a read error: a sequence one base away is much more abundant. The chain uses TRBV29-1 and TRBJ1-1; D is undetermined. Looked up from germline, CDR1 is SQVTM and CDR2 is ANQGSEA. Between the trimmed V and J ends, which lost 6 bases and 0 bases, there was a span of 11 bases. The CDR3 has 13 amino acids. The CDR3 protein is CSVLRAVNTEAFF. CDR3 DNA sequence: TGCAGCGTCCTAAGGGCGGTGAACACTGAAGCTTTCTTT.

About this clonotype itself: A junction end diverges from the germline sequence, so it may reflect a read error. V usage is TRBV7-2 and J usage is TRBJ2-5, with 7 bases identical to TRBD2. Germline CDR1 and CDR2: SGHTA and FQGNSA. The CDR3 is 17 residues long. CDR3 in DNA: TGCGCCAGCAGCCAAGGGCGGGGGACTAAGGTTCAAGAGACCCAGTACTTC. As protein: CASSQGRGTKVQETQYF.

This rearrangement joins TRBV20-1 to TRBJ2-7; the match to TRBD2 covers 11 bases. The CDR3 contains 13 residues. Germline CDR1 is DFQATT and CDR2 is SNEGSKA (reference sequence). V lost 3 bases and J lost 5; bases outside the gene matches: 3. The CDR3 protein is CSASSGRADEQYF. DNA for the CDR3: TGCAGTGCTAGTAGCGGGAGGGCCGACGAGCAGTACTTC.

This clonotype has a handful of counts. The genes are TRBV19 and TRBJ2-7; TRBD1 matches at 7 bases. The germline V gene has CDR1 LNHDA and CDR2 SQIVND (reference sequence). V lost 9 bases and J lost 6; bases outside the gene matches: 11. The CDR3 covers 13 residues. In DNA form, the CDR3 reads TGTGCCAGCAGTTACGGGACAGTCGGCGAGCAGTACTTC. Protein product: CASSYGTVGEQYF.

The chain recombines TRBV29-1 with TRBJ1-2; possibly TRBD1 for D (5 bases). CDR1 SQVTM and CDR2 ANQGSEA come from the germline V gene. V was cut by 7 bases and J by 0 bases, with 12 bases left in between. The CDR3 is 13 amino acids. Written as DNA, the CDR3 is TGCAGCGGAGGGACGGCCACTAACTATGGCTACACCTTC. It encodes CSGGTATNYGYTF.

This clonotype has a single count. The V gene is TRBV10-2, the J gene TRBJ1-2, with D possibly matching TRBD1 (5 bases). The V end was cut by 7 bases, the J end by 5 bases, with 14 bases between. Per germline, CDR1 WSHSY and CDR2 SAAADI. CDR3 length: 13 residues. The chain's CDR3 is CASNQGMEYGYTF. In DNA, the CDR3 is TGCGCCAGCAACCAGGGTATGGAGTATGGCTACACCTTC.

This clonotype was recorded a few times. The gene calls are TRBV2 and TRBJ2-7; TRBD2 aligns across 11 bases. V lost 6 bases to trimming and J lost 12 bases; unmatched junction nucleotides: 10. Germline assignment: CDR1 SNHLY and CDR2 FYNNEI. The CDR3 spans 13 residues. The CDR3 coding sequence is TGTGCCAGCAGGGGACTAGCGGCCCTACGATGGTACTTC. This sequence encodes CASRGLAALRWYF.

The genes are TRBV9 and TRBJ1-2; 12 bases are a match to TRBD1. Germline assignment: CDR1 SGDLS and CDR2 YYNGEE. V lost 4 bases, J lost 4 bases, and 8 bases stayed unmatched. This CDR3 has 16 residues. CDR3: CASSPPRDRGLYGYTF. CDR3 in DNA: TGTGCCAGCAGCCCACCCCGGGACAGGGGGCTCTATGGCTACACCTTC.

This clonotype was found a few times. The chain couples TRBV15 to TRBJ1-5, with 10 bases identical to TRBD1. Germline trimming cut 1 base from V and 5 bases from J; bases unmatched to any gene: 2. The CDR3 loop spans 15 amino acids. Germline CDR1 reads LNHNV; CDR2 reads YYDKDF (reference sequence). CDR3 protein: CATSRVDRGDQPQHF. In DNA, the CDR3 is TGTGCCACCAGCAGAGTGGACAGGGGGGATCAGCCCCAGCATTTT. Together with reference TRBV15 and TRBJ1-5, the CDR3 gives the full variable domain: DAMVIQNPRYQVTQFGKPVTLSCSQTLNHNVMYWYQQKSSQAPKLLFHYYDKDFNNEADTPDNFQSRRPNTSFCFLDIRSPGLGDTAMYLCATSRVDRGDQPQHFGDGTRLSIL.

The chain employs TRBV5-1 and TRBJ1-2; 12 nucleotides match TRBD1. The CDR3 contains 15 residues. Germline CDR1 SGHRS, CDR2 YFSETQ. V was clipped by 4 bases and J by 6 bases; unmatched bases: 7. Here the CDR3 DNA reads TGCGCCAGCAGCCAAGTGGGACAGGGGGCGAATGGCTACACCTTC. Protein product: CASSQVGQGANGYTF.

This clonotype occurred many times. The J gene is TRBJ1-5, the V gene TRBV7-9; D not resolved. The germline V gene has CDR1 SEHNR and CDR2 FQNEAQ (reference sequence). The CDR3 sequence is 13 residues long. The ends were cut back, 1 base at V and 3 bases at J, with 4 bases in the middle. CDR3 sequence: CASSLEYNQPQHF. DNA for the CDR3: TGTGCCAGCAGCTTAGAGTACAATCAGCCCCAGCATTTT.

This chain uses TRBV29-1 with TRBJ2-7; 11 bases are a match to TRBD2. The length of the CDR3 is 14 residues. Germline trimming cut 3 bases from V and 6 bases from J; bases unmatched to any gene: 7. Germline loops: CDR1 SQVTM, CDR2 ANQGSEA. The CDR3 sequence: CSVETSGMLGEQYF. The CDR3 DNA reads as TGCAGCGTTGAGACTAGCGGGATGTTAGGCGAGCAGTACTTC.

This clonotype was observed once. The gene calls are TRBV20-1 and TRBJ2-5; D is ambiguous. From germline, CDR1 is DFQATT and CDR2 SNEGSKA (reference sequence). The V end was cut by 6 bases, the J end by 1 base, with 9 bases between. The CDR3 consists of 12 residues. The CDR3 reads CSARSLQETQYF. The CDR3 region has the DNA TGCAGTGCCCGTAGCCTCCAAGAGACCCAGTACTTC.

Note on this clonotype: This may stem from a read error, because a much larger clone lies one nucleotide away. The chain employs TRBV29-1 and TRBJ1-4; TRBD1 matches at 8 bases. Germline assignment: CDR1 SQVTM and CDR2 ANQGSEA. Trimming took 5 bases from V and 5 from J; bases not matched to a gene: 4. The CDR3 length is 13 residues. The CDR3 spells CSVPGQANEKLFF. CDR3 nucleotide sequence: TGCAGCGTTCCGGGACAGGCGAATGAAAAACTGTTTTTT.

The chain is built from TRBV20-1 and TRBJ2-5; 8 bases fit TRBD2. Trimming took 7 bases from V and 4 from J; bases not matched to a gene: 17. The CDR3 is 16 residues long. CDR1 DFQATT and CDR2 SNEGSKA come from the germline V gene (reference sequence). The CDR3 region has the DNA TGCAGTGGAAGAGATTGGCGGGAGGATATAACAGAGACCCAGTACTTC. This encodes CSGRDWREDITETQYF.

In this sample, this clonotype turned up a few times. The chain carries TRBV2 and TRBJ1-1; perhaps TRBD1 as D (6 bases). The CDR3 has 15 residues. Germline V gene sequence: CDR1 SNHLY, CDR2 FYNNEI. V lost 10 bases to trimming and J lost 0 bases, with 18 bases between them. The CDR3 reads CATLTGRGMNTEAFF. CDR3 bases: TGTGCCACCCTCACAGGGCGCGGCATGAACACTGAAGCTTTCTTT.

CDR3 in amino acids: CSLEGLRQPQHF. The CDR3 DNA follows: TGCAGCTTAGAAGGGTTACGGCAGCCCCAGCATTTT. The gene calls are TRBV29-1 and TRBJ1-5; D unclear. Germline assignment: CDR1 SQVTM and CDR2 ANQGSEA. Trimming left V 8 bases short and J 7 bases short, with 15 bases between. CDR3 length equals 12 residues.

The chain joins TRBV7-9 to TRBJ2-7; 14 bases are shared with TRBD2. Germline CDR1 SEHNR, CDR2 FQNEAQ (reference sequence). The trim removed 5 bases at V and 5 bases at J, leaving 5 bases unmatched. The CDR3 extends over 15 amino acids. The CDR3 coding sequence is TGTGCCAGCAGCACGGGACTAGCGGGGGTCCACGAGCAGTACTTC. This codes for CASSTGLAGVHEQYF. The full variable domain, rest sourced from reference TRBV7-9 and TRBJ2-7, is DTGVSQNPRHKITKRGQNVTFRCDPISEHNRLYWYRQTLGQGPEFLTYFQNEAQLEKSRLLSDRFSAERPKGSFSTLEIQRTEQGDSAMYLCASSTGLAGVHEQYFGPGTRLTVT.

CDR3 amino acids: CASNPVLNTEAFF. The CDR3, as DNA: TGTGCCAGTAATCCGGTCTTGAACACTGAAGCTTTCTTT. This chain joins TRBV19 and TRBJ1-1; no reliable D call. Trimming removed 7 bases from V and 0 bases from J, with 9 bases in between. This CDR3 is built from 13 residues. Looked up from germline, CDR1 is LNHDA and CDR2 is SQIVND (reference sequence).

The rearrangement uses TRBV7-8 and TRBJ2-5, with 12 bases identical to TRBD2. Trimming cost V 5 bases and J 0 bases; bases outside gene matches: 7. The CDR3 loop spans 17 amino acids. Germline loops: CDR1 SGHVS, CDR2 FQNEAQ. CDR3 in amino acids: CASSPKGTSGYQETQYF. CDR3 nucleotide sequence: TGTGCCAGCAGCCCGAAGGGGACTAGCGGGTACCAAGAGACCCAGTACTTC.

This clonotype was found many times. The chain recombines TRBV12-3 or TRBV12-4 with TRBJ1-5; no clear D gene. The V end lost 5 bases, the J end lost 0 bases, and 8 bases lay between the germline ends. The CDR3 is made up of 14 amino acids. CDR3 protein: CASSPADSNQPQHF. In nucleotides, the CDR3 is TGTGCCAGCAGTCCGGCTGATAGCAATCAGCCCCAGCATTTT.

The gene calls are TRBV20-1 and TRBJ2-2; TRBD2 matches at 11 bases. The germline CDR1 and CDR2 sequences are DFQATT and SNEGSKA (reference sequence). The CDR3 consists of 16 residues. The V gene end was trimmed by 3 bases and the J gene end by 1 base; junction bases not matched to a gene: 4. CDR3 sequence reads: CSASDTSGGNTGELFF. CDR3 DNA: TGCAGTGCTAGTGATACTAGCGGGGGGAACACCGGGGAGCTGTTTTTT.

The CDR3 sequence: CSVTGDRDSYEQYF. The DNA of the CDR3 is TGCAGCGTTACGGGGGACAGGGACTCCTACGAGCAGTACTTC. This sequence joins TRBV29-1 and TRBJ2-7; 9 positions match TRBD1. The germline V gene has CDR1 SQVTM and CDR2 ANQGSEA. This CDR3 is 14 amino acids long. J gave up 0 bases and V 5 bases, and 5 bases lay outside the gene matches.